One and the same sample provided the 5 T cell receptor beta chains below, sequenced in a study of beta chain features in type 1 diabetes. Isolated RNA was reverse transcribed in full, so expressed TCRB transcripts were sequenced. The protocol was immunoSEQ multiplex PCR, while the TCRdb copy is restricted to in-frame clones and leaves out a portion. The sample gives some 150,000 clones, about 9.4% of which show up once; 1.3% is in the top ten. The sequenced sample consisted of naive CD4+ T cells from blood. Every receptor here comes from a man aged 18 to 29 in good health.

This clone was observed a handful of times. CDR3 nucleotides: TGTGCCAGCAGCTCGGGGGGTCACTCCTACAATGAGCAGTTCTTC. This encodes CASSSGGHSYNEQFF. The chain joins TRBV5-8 to TRBJ2-1; 7 bases are shared with TRBD2. The CDR3 spans 15 residues. Germline V gene sequence: CDR1 SGHTS, CDR2 YDEGEE. Trimming at V came to 3 bases and at J to 0 bases, leaving 3 bases not matched to a gene.

V gene TRBV18 combines with J gene TRBJ2-1; D is unclear. This CDR3 has 14 amino acids. V was pared by 0 bases and J by 8 bases, with 11 bases between. The germline CDR1 and CDR2 sequences are KGHSH and LQKENI. CDR3 sequence: CASSPPTRSDEQFF. The CDR3 DNA reads TGTGCCAGCTCACCACCCACTCGATCGGATGAGCAGTTCTTC.

This clone turned up a few times. This chain uses TRBV19 with TRBJ1-5; tentatively, D is TRBD1 (6 bases). V lost 4 bases and J lost 7, with 17 bases in between. The CDR3 runs to 15 residues. Germline V gene sequence: CDR1 LNHDA, CDR2 SQIVND (reference sequence). The chain's CDR3 is CASSNVAGALQPQHF. The CDR3 nucleotides read TGTGCCAGTAGTAATGTGGCAGGGGCCTTACAGCCCCAGCATTTT.

This clone was seen a handful of times. The chain combines TRBV5-1 with TRBJ1-1; D gene ambiguous. With 2 bases removed from V and 4 bases from J, the gap between germline ends came to 9 bases. CDR3 length: 13 amino acids. From germline, CDR1 is SGHRS and CDR2 YFSETQ. CDR3: CASSFIGSTEAFF. The CDR3, as DNA: TGCGCCAGCAGCTTTATCGGGAGCACTGAAGCTTTCTTT.

Only a few counts were recorded for this clone. The chain employs TRBV27 and TRBJ2-7; perhaps TRBD2 as D (5 bases). Trimming left V 3 bases short and J 7 bases short, with 13 bases between. The CDR3 is 13 residues long. Germline V gene sequence: CDR1 MNHEY, CDR2 SMNVEV (reference sequence). The CDR3 spells CASSFDGPGEQYF. The CDR3 region has the DNA TGTGCCAGCAGTTTCGACGGCCCGGGGGAGCAGTACTTC.